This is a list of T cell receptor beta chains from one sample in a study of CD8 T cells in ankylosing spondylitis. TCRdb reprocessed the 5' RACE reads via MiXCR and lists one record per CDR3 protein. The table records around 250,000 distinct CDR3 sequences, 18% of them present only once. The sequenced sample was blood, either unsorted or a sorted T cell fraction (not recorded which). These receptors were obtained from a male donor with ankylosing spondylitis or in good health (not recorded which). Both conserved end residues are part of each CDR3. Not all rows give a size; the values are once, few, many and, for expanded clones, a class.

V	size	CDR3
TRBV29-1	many	CSVIGTEEGYTF
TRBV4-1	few	CASSHPGRDSNQPQHF
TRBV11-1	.	CASSYGNDEQYF
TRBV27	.	CASRPPGTIYEQYF
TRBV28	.	CASSALLDRSDTDTQYF
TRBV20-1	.	CSATLFGTSGIYEQYF
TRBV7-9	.	CASSAEGTDTQYF
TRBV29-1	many	CSAPGQGAEQYF
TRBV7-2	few	CASSQTGVRVGNQPQHF
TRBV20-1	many	CSVRALGTSENYEQYF
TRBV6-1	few	CASSASGSVGYEQYF
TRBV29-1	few	CSVRAGNYEQYF
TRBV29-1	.	CSGTGTPSSNEQFF
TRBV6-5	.	CASSYSGRANQPQHF
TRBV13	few	CASSFAGTNSYNEQFF
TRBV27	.	CASSWGQQLGDTDTQYF
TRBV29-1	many	CSVERPIRYNEQFF
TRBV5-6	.	CASSGGGYEQYF
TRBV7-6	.	CASSGLDSQYEQYF
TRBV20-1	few	CSAHQTAIMNTEAFF
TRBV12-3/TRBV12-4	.	CASIPWTGTGELFF
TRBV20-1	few	CSAHGGQDHEQYF
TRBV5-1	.	CASRLGLERGVTDTQYF
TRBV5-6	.	CASSLIAGGGHEQFF
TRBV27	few	CASSLRGLAGGVTDTQYF
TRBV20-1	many	CSANEAQEYTQYF
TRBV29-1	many	CSVVGHEQFF
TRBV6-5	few	CASSYAGPWTGELFF
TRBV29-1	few	CSATVTSTDTQYF
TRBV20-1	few	CSASFQREGEQYF
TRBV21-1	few	CASSTRGTGELFF
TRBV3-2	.	CACCQVWVGAGNQPQHF
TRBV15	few	CATSHPRTGRGYTF
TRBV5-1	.	CASSSPAGLGGYNEQFF
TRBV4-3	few	CASSQDKGDNYGYTF
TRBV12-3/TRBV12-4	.	CASSEGLGANVLTF
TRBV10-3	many	CAISADNEQFF
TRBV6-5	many	CASSYSSDYNEQFF
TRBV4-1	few	CASSQIVPGQATDTQYF
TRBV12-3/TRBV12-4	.	CASSSSPGTEDYGYTF
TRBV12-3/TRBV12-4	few	CASSLGESNQPQHF
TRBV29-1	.	CSVDSGQETQYF
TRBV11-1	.	CASSHSHLYNEQFF
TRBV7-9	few	CASTPLYSNEQYF
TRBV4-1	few	CASSQEGGLAAFTDTQYF
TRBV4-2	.	CASSLGLAGSNTGELFF
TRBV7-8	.	CASSDTGTARDEQYF
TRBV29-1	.	CSVAPQGETYEQYF
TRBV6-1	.	CASSEAYQETQYF
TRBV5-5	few	CASSLASRTAYNEQFF
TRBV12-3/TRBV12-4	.	CASSPGAATNEKLFF
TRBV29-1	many	CSGLGGSYGYTF